Shown below are 8 T cell receptor delta chains from a single sample sequenced in a study of γδ T cells in repeated Plasmodium falciparum infection. TCRdb re-called the multiplex PCR reads using CATT. The table has 75,000 to 95,000 delta-chain clones, less than 1% seen once. Vgamma9/Vdelta2+ and Vdelta2-negative gammadelta T cells were flow-sorted from PBMC for bulk sequencing. Input material: gamma-delta T cells from blood. The receptor set was obtained from a pool of human donors (malaria-infected and uninfected, not separated).

Points on this clone: One base separates it from a far larger clone, so it is likely a read error. Within the sample, other DNA sequences also encode this same CDR3. The chain recombines TRDV2 with TRDJ1, with 9 positions matching TRDD3. V was pared by 1 base and J by 1 base, with 12 bases of the junction left unmatched. The CDR3 contains 18 residues. Germline V CDR1 and CDR2: GEAIGNYY, EKD. CDR3 sequence (DNA): TGTGCCTGTGACACTCTGGACTGGGGGAAACCGACCACCGATAAACTCATCTTT. Encoded protein: CACDTLDWGKPTTDKLIF.

The sample holds many counts of this clone. The chain uses TRDV1 and TRDJ1; 8 bases agree with TRDD3. The CDR3 has 20 residues. V was pared by 1 base and J by 7 bases, with 23 bases of the junction left unmatched. Germline lookup yields CDR1 TSWWSYY and CDR2 QGS. CDR3 in DNA: TGTGCTCTTGGGGAACCTAGCTCCTACGGGCCACTGGGGATACAAGTTAAACTCATCTTT. Its protein is CALGEPSSYGPLGIQVKLIF.

Of note for this clone: TCRdb attributes to this sequence the protein of a much larger clone, which differs from the DNA translation at residue 10; a read error is likely, and the protein displayed is translated from the DNA. The V call is TRDV1, the J call TRDJ1, with D possibly TRDD3 on 5 matching bases. Germline V gene data show CDR1 as TSWWSYY and CDR2 as QGS. Trimming shortened V by 0 bases and J by 8 bases, and 19 bases separated the two germline ends. This CDR3 spans 16 amino acids. The CDR3 DNA is TGTGCTCTTGGGGAACTTCGGACCTGGGTGAGTACAAAACTCATCTTT. This translates into CALGELRTWVSTKLIF.

This clone appeared many times. This specimen includes other DNA sequences encoding the same CDR3. V is TRDV1 and J is TRDJ1; D possibly corresponds to TRDD3 (6 bases). Germline loops: CDR1 TSWWSYY, CDR2 QGS. The CDR3 loop spans 22 amino acids. Trimming took off 1 base at V and 5 bases at J, with 35 bases between the two ends. The CDR3 region has the DNA TGTGCTCTTGGGGAACCCCCGCGGGGTCGGGGGCGTTCTGGGGCTGTCCTGGATAAACTCATCTTT. Translating it yields CALGEPPRGRGRSGAVLDKLIF.

This clone was picked up a small number of times. TCRdb attributes to this sequence the protein of a much larger clone, which differs from the DNA translation at residue 5; a read error is likely, and the protein displayed is translated from the DNA. The V call is TRDV1, the J call TRDJ1; TRDD3 matches at 12 bases. V lost 5 bases, J lost 6 bases, and 16 bases stayed unmatched. This CDR3 is 18 amino acids long. Germline lookup yields CDR1 TSWWSYY and CDR2 QGS. The CDR3 is CALGQQSSRLGDTNKLIF. The CDR3 DNA reads TGTGCTCTTGGGCAACAATCTTCAAGACTGGGGGATACAAATAAACTCATCTTT.

This clone turned up a few times. A far larger clone is one base from this, pointing to a likely read error. This sample includes further DNA sequences coding for the same CDR3. The CDR3, as DNA: TGTGCTCTCGGGGCCCGGGATGTTTTACACCACGGCGCCGATAAACTCATCTTT. It codes for CALGARDVLHHGADKLIF. This chain connects TRDV1 to TRDJ1; TRDD3 is a possible D gene (5 bases). The J gene, left out of TCRdb, was set here by checking the DNA against germline. The CDR3 length is 18 residues. CDR1 and CDR2 (germline): TSWWSYY, QGS.

This clone has a handful of counts. This DNA's translation and the protein TCRdb lists, from a much larger clone, do not match at residue 4, likely due to a read error; the protein shown is translated from the DNA. The chain couples TRDV2 to TRDJ1, with TRDD3 identical over 9 bases. The J gene, missing from TCRdb, was assigned here through DNA to germline matching. Germline CDR1 reads GEAIGNYY; CDR2 reads EKD. The CDR3 is made up of 18 amino acids. J gave up 0 bases and V 5 bases, and 15 bases lay outside the gene matches. CDR3 in DNA: TGTGCCTGTGGCCCCCGAATCGACTGGGGGACTAACACCGATAAACTCATCTTT. This translates into CACGPRIDWGTNTDKLIF.

A note on this clone: A read error is the likely source, as a far larger clone sits one nucleotide away. Other DNA sequences from this sample encode an identical CDR3 as well. The V and J genes are TRDV2 and TRDJ1, with 7 bases identical to TRDD3. Matching the DNA to germline supplied the J gene, which TCRdb does not give. The germline gives CDR1 GEAIGNYY, CDR2 EKD. V was clipped by 4 bases and J by 5 bases; unmatched bases: 15. This CDR3 comprises 16 residues. The CDR3 coding sequence is TGTGCCTGTGAACCCGCGGCCAAATGGGGGAGAGATAAACTCATCTTT. It specifies CACEPAAKWGRDKLIF.